These 25 T cell receptor beta chains share one sample of origin, sequenced in a study of CD8 T cells in Susac syndrome. Random hexamers served to reverse transcribe about 0.5 to 1 ug RNA. TCRdb processed the immunoSEQ multiplex PCR reads anew with MiXCR; each CDR3 protein has one entry. The table shows more than 85,000 distinct CDR3 sequences, with about 96% occurring only once. The sequenced sample consisted of CD4+ T cells from PBMCs. The source of these receptors is a human donor in good health.

This clonotype appeared a single time. The gene calls are TRBV20-1 and TRBJ2-3, with D possibly being TRBD2 (6 bases). The CDR3 contains 14 residues. The V end was cut by 4 bases, the J end by 0 bases, with 11 bases between. The V gene's germline CDR1 is DFQATT and CDR2 SNEGSKA (reference sequence). CDR3 loop: CSAKLADSTDTQYF. In nucleotides, the CDR3 is TGCAGTGCTAAATTAGCGGATAGCACAGATACGCAGTATTTT.

The chain has TRBV6-4 and TRBJ1-2, with D possibly TRBD1 on 6 matching bases. V dropped 3 bases and J dropped 2 bases, with 7 bases sitting between them. The CDR3 covers 13 residues. Germline-derived CDR1 and CDR2 are MRHNA and SNTAGT. The DNA of the CDR3 is TGTGCCAGCAGTGAAACAGGGAACTATGGCTACACCTTC. Its translation is CASSETGNYGYTF.

J is TRBJ1-1 and V is TRBV29-1; D is perhaps TRBD1 (6 bases). The CDR3 extends over 13 amino acids. V was pared by 8 bases and J by 0 bases, with 13 bases between. Germline values: CDR1 SQVTM, CDR2 ANQGSEA. The CDR3 here is CSYTQGMNTEAFF. CDR3 DNA sequence: TGCAGCTACACACAGGGCATGAACACTGAAGCTTTCTTT.

The gene calls are TRBV7-8 and TRBJ1-4; no firm D call. This CDR3 contains 14 residues. The germline gives CDR1 SGHVS, CDR2 FQNEAQ. Deletions cut 3 bases from V and 0 bases from J, with 5 bases between. In DNA form, the CDR3 reads TGTGCCAGCAGCTTGCGCGCAACTAATGAAAAACTGTTTTTT. Its protein product is CASSLRATNEKLFF.

For the CDR3, the DNA is TGTGCCAGCAAGATTGACTACTCCTACGAGCAGTACTTC. Translation: CASKIDYSYEQYF. The V and J genes are TRBV2 and TRBJ2-7; tentatively, D is TRBD2 (5 bases). This CDR3 is 13 amino acids long. Germline V gene sequence: CDR1 SNHLY, CDR2 FYNNEI. Trimming stripped 7 bases from V and 0 bases from J, with 10 bases between.

Turning to this clonotype: This is likely a read error, given that the CDR3 carries no conserved phenylalanine or tryptophan at its end. The CDR3 region is CATPALENYEQYL. The CDR3 DNA sequence: TGTGCCACCCCGGCACTCGAGAACTACGAGCAGTACCTC. V is TRBV25-1 and J is TRBJ2-7; D uncertain. V lost 10 bases and J 3 bases, leaving 16 bases between the germline ends. The CDR3 is 13 amino acids. CDR1 is MGHDK and CDR2 is SYGVNS in the germline V gene.

In its sample, this clonotype was seen once. This rearrangement joins TRBV12-3 or TRBV12-4 to TRBJ2-1; D is unclear. This CDR3 is 14 amino acids long. Trimming shortened V by 1 base and J by 2 bases, and 6 bases separated the two germline ends. The CDR3 sequence is CASSLDRPYNEQFF. The CDR3 DNA reads as TGTGCCAGCAGTTTAGATCGGCCCTACAATGAGCAGTTCTTC.

The J gene is TRBJ2-6, the V gene TRBV28; possible D gene TRBD2, 7 bases. Germline CDR1 and CDR2: MDHEN and SYDVKM. V lost 8 bases and J 4 bases, leaving 18 bases between the germline ends. The CDR3 consists of 16 residues. The CDR3 coding sequence is TGTGCCAGCTGGGGGGGCAGCCCCGCGGGGGCCAACGTCCTGACTTTC. Protein sequence: CASWGGSPAGANVLTF.

The rearrangement joins TRBV15 to TRBJ1-4; D not resolved. CDR1 and CDR2 from the germline V gene are LNHNV and YYDKDF (reference sequence). With 0 bases removed from V and 2 bases from J, the gap between germline ends came to 7 bases. The length of the CDR3 is 15 residues. CDR3 coding DNA: TGTGCCACCAGCAGAGAAGGATCTACTAATGAAAAACTGTTTTTT. It is translated as CATSREGSTNEKLFF. Full variable domain (rest looked up from reference TRBV15 and TRBJ1-4): DAMVIQNPRYQVTQFGKPVTLSCSQTLNHNVMYWYQQKSSQAPKLLFHYYDKDFNNEADTPDNFQSRRPNTSFCFLDIRSPGLGDTAMYLCATSREGSTNEKLFFGSGTQLSVL.

This CDR3 is CSVRGGINQPQHF. As DNA, the CDR3 is TGCAGCGTGAGGGGGGGCATCAATCAGCCCCAGCATTTT. The chain combines TRBV29-1 with TRBJ1-5; a possible D gene is TRBD1 (6 bases). Germline V CDR1 and CDR2: SQVTM, ANQGSEA. V dropped 6 bases and J dropped 3 bases, with 12 bases sitting between them. The CDR3 runs to 13 residues.

The chain combines TRBV6-5 with TRBJ2-7; the D is unclear. Trimming stripped 7 bases from V and 11 bases from J, with 12 bases between. Germline CDR1 is MNHEY and CDR2 is SVGAGI. CDR3 size: 10 residues. The chain's CDR3 is CASIAFRKYF. In DNA form, the CDR3 reads TGTGCCAGCATCGCTTTCCGGAAGTACTTC.

This clonotype was recorded only once. V is TRBV12-3 or TRBV12-4 and J is TRBJ2-5; TRBD1 matches 9 bases. V lost 2 bases, J lost 5 bases, and 6 bases stayed unmatched. CDR3 length equals 15 residues. The CDR3 DNA reads as TGTGCCAGCAGTTTACAACAGGGGGCTCAGGAGACCCAGTACTTC. It specifies CASSLQQGAQETQYF.

The chain employs TRBV28 and TRBJ2-5; 8 bases agree with TRBD1. The length of the CDR3 is 14 residues. Germline V gives CDR1 MDHEN, CDR2 SYDVKM. V was pared by 5 bases and J by 9 bases, with 11 bases of the junction left unmatched. CDR3 DNA sequence: TGTGCCAGCAGTCAGGGGGCTGGACGGCCAGCCCAGTACTTC. It specifies CASSQGAGRPAQYF.

This sequence joins TRBV6-6 and TRBJ2-7; 9 bases map to TRBD1. CDR1 and CDR2 from the germline V gene are MNHNY and SVGAGI (reference sequence). Unmatched junction bases numbered 8, after V lost 6 bases and J lost 2 bases. The CDR3 has 15 residues. The CDR3 nucleotides read TGTGCCAGCAGGGAGGGACAGGGATGGACCTACGAGCAGTACTTC. Its translation: CASREGQGWTYEQYF.

This rearrangement joins TRBV12-3 or TRBV12-4 to TRBJ1-1, with D possibly matching TRBD1 (6 bases). Trimming stripped 3 bases from V and 8 bases from J, with 10 bases between. The CDR3 is 12 amino acids. In nucleotides, the CDR3 is TGTGCCAGCAGTTTGTCCCAGGGGGAAGCTTTCTTT. Its translation: CASSLSQGEAFF.

This sequence joins TRBV20-1 and TRBJ1-4; no firm D call. Germline V gene lookup returns CDR1 DFQATT and CDR2 SNEGSKA (reference sequence). The CDR3 extends over 12 amino acids. Trimming left V 4 bases short and J 6 bases short, with 9 bases between. In DNA, the CDR3 is TGCAGTGCTAAGGAGTTTGATGAAAAACTGTTTTTT. This gives the protein CSAKEFDEKLFF.

The chain has TRBV9 and TRBJ1-6, with a possible D match to TRBD1 (6 bases). Germline V gives CDR1 SGDLS, CDR2 YYNGEE. Trimming cost V 4 bases and J 9 bases, with 14 bases left between them. The CDR3 consists of 14 residues. The CDR3 loop reads CASSPQGKGSPLHF. CDR3 DNA sequence: TGTGCCAGCAGCCCACAGGGAAAGGGTTCACCCCTCCACTTT.

This sequence joins TRBV7-2 and TRBJ2-7; D perhaps matches TRBD2 (5 bases). The V gene lost 0 bases and the J gene lost 7 bases, with 10 bases spanning the gap. There are 13 residues in the CDR3. The germline V gene encodes CDR1 SGHTA and CDR2 FQGNSA. Here the CDR3 reads CASSLAREREQYF. DNA of the CDR3: TGTGCCAGCAGCTTAGCGAGGGAGAGGGAGCAGTACTTC. The variable domain in full, completed from reference TRBV7-2 and TRBJ2-7, reads GAGVSQSPSNKVTEKGKDVELRCDPISGHTALYWYRQSLGQGLEFLIYFQGNSAPDKSGLPSDRFSAERTGGSVSTLTIQRTQQEDSAVYLCASSLAREREQYFGPGTRLTVT.

This chain links TRBV5-4 with TRBJ1-1; D gene ambiguous. The V gene's germline CDR1 is SGHNT and CDR2 YYREEE (reference sequence). The CDR3 is 15 residues long. The germline V and J ends were trimmed by 2 bases and 2 bases, with 13 bases remaining between them. CDR3 coding DNA: TGTGCCAGCAGCTTTAATCCAGGTTATAACACTGAAGCTTTCTTT. Residues: CASSFNPGYNTEAFF.

The chain links TRBV2 to TRBJ1-5, with TRBD1 identical over 8 bases. V lost 6 bases to trimming and J lost 5 bases; unmatched junction nucleotides: 6. CDR1 is SNHLY, CDR2 FYNNEI, per germline. The CDR3 has 14 amino acids. CDR3 DNA sequence: TGTGCCAGCAGGGGACAGGTCCCTTATCAGCCCCAGCATTTT. Its translation is CASRGQVPYQPQHF.

This rearrangement joins TRBV5-1 to TRBJ2-5; D remains unclear. Trimming shortened V by 4 bases and J by 4 bases, and 11 bases separated the two germline ends. Germline CDR1 reads SGHRS; CDR2 reads YFSETQ. CDR3 size: 13 residues. CDR3 sequence: CASSDPYGETQYF. Written as DNA, the CDR3 is TGCGCCAGCAGCGACCCCTATGGAGAGACCCAGTACTTC.

This clonotype was counted once. The genes are TRBV4-2 and TRBJ2-7; weak D call: TRBD2 (8 bases). Trimming removed 0 bases at V and 9 bases at J, with 24 bases between. There are 17 residues in the CDR3. In germline, CDR1 is LGHNA, CDR2 YNFKEQ. Written as DNA, the CDR3 is TGTGCCAGCAGCCAAGATCTTGCGGGAGGCCCTACAGGGGTGCAGTACTTC. The encoded protein is CASSQDLAGGPTGVQYF.

V is TRBV29-1 and J is TRBJ2-5; D might be TRBD1 or TRBD2, each matching 5 bases. This CDR3 has 12 residues. Germline V gene sequence: CDR1 SQVTM, CDR2 ANQGSEA. The germline V and J ends were trimmed by 3 bases and 7 bases, with 12 bases remaining between them. The CDR3 sequence is CSVDGTLLTQYF. Here the CDR3 DNA reads TGCAGCGTTGACGGGACCTTGTTGACCCAGTACTTC. Complete variable domain (other parts from reference TRBV29-1 and TRBJ2-5): SAVISQKPSRDICQRGTSLTIQCQVDSQVTMMFWYRQQPGQSLTLIATANQGSEATYESGFVIDKFPISRPNLTFSTLTVSNMSPEDSSIYLCSVDGTLLTQYFGPGTRLLVL.

V usage is TRBV9 and J usage is TRBJ2-5, with D perhaps matching TRBD2 (5 bases). Germline CDR1 is SGDLS and CDR2 is YYNGEE. The CDR3 is 13 amino acids. V shed 0 bases and J shed 7 bases, with 10 bases lying between them. CDR3 sequence: CASSVGGSGTQYF. The CDR3, as DNA: TGTGCCAGCAGCGTAGGAGGGTCCGGGACCCAGTACTTC.

V usage is TRBV7-3 and J usage is TRBJ2-7; 8 bases fit TRBD1. The CDR3 sequence is 15 residues long. Looked up from germline, CDR1 is SGHTA and CDR2 is FQGTGA. With 5 bases clipped from V and 5 bases from J, the junction kept 11 bases outside the gene matches. The DNA for the CDR3 is TGTGCCAGCAGCCCCCCCCGGCCAGGGGGCGACGAGCAGTACTTC. Residues: CASSPPRPGGDEQYF.